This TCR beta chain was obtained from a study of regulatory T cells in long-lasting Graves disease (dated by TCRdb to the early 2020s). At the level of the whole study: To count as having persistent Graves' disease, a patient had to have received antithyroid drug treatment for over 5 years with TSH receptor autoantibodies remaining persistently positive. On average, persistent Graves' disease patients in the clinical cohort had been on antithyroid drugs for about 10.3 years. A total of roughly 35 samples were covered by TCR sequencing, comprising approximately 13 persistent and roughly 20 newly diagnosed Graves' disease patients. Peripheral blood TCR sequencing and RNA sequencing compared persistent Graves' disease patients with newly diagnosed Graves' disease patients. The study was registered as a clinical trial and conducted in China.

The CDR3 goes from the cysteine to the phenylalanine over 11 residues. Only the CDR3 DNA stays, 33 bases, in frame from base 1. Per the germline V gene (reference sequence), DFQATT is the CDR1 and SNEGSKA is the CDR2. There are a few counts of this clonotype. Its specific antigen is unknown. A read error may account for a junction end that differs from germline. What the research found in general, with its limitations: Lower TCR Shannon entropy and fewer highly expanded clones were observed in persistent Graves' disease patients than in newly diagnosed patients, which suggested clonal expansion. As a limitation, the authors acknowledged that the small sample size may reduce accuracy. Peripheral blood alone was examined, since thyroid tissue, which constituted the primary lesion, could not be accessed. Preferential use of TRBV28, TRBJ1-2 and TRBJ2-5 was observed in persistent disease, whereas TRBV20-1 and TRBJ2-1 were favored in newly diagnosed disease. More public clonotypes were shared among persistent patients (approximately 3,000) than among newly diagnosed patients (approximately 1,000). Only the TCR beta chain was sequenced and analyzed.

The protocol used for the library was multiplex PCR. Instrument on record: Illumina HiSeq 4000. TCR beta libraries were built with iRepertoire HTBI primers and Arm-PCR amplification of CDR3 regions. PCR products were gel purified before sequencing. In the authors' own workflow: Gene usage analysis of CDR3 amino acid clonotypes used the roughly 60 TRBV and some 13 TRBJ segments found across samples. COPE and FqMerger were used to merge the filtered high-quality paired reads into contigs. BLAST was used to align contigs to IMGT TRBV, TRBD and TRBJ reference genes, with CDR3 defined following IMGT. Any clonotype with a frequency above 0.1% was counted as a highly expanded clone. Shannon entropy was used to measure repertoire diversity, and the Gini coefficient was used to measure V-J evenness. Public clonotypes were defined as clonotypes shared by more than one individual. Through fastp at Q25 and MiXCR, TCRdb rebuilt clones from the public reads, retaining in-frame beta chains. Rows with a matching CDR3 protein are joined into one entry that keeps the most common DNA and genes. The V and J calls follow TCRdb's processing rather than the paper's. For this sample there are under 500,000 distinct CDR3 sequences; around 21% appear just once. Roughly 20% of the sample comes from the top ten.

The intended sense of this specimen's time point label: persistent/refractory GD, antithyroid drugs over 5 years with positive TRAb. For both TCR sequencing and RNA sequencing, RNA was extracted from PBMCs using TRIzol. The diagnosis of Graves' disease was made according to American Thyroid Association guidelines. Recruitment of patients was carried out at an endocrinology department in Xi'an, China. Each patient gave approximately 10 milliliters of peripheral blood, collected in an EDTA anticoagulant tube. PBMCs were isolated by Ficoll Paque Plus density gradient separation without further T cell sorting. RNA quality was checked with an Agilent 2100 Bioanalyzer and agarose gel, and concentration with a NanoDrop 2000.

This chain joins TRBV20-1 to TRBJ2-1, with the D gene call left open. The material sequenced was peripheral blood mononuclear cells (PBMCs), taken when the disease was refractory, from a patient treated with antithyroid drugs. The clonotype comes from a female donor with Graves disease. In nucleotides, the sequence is TGCAGTGTCCTTTCCTCCAATGAGCAGTTCTTC. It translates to CSVLSSNEQFF.